This is a list of T cell receptor beta chains from one sample in a study of control samples from healthy donors and cancer patients. TCRdb's table, derived via immunoSEQ multiplex PCR, lists solely in-frame clones and lacks some. The sample carries about 54,000 clones, around 96% recorded once. Specimen: blood. The source is a woman in her 30s in good health. CDR3s include the opening cysteine and the closing phenylalanine or tryptophan. A D gene is named only where the DNA matches it firmly. The size field is filled for only some rows; it gives once, few, many or a size class.

d_gene | len | j_gene | v_gene | abundance | CDR3nt | CDR3aa
. | 16 | TRBJ2-7 | TRBV5-1 | . | TGCGCCAGCAGCTTTTTGGGGGTTGGGAGTACCTACGAGCAGTACTTC | CASSFLGVGSTYEQYF
. | 15 | TRBJ2-7 | TRBV7-9 | . | TGTGCCAGCAGCTTAGGCGGAATTCAGGCCTACGAGCAGTACTTC | CASSLGGIQAYEQYF
TRBD1 | 15 | TRBJ2-5 | TRBV5-6 | . | TGTGCCAGCAGCGGGACAGGGGAGGTTGGGGAGACCCAGTACTTC | CASSGTGEVGETQYF
. | 14 | TRBJ2-1 | TRBV19 | . | TGTGCCAGTAGTCTCCAAGGGCTGGAGAATGAGCAGTTCTTC | CASSLQGLENEQFF
TRBD1 | 15 | TRBJ1-1 | TRBV9 | . | TGTGCCAGCAGCCTGGGACAGGGGCTCAGCACTGAAGCTTTCTTT | CASSLGQGLSTEAFF
TRBD1 | 15 | TRBJ1-2 | TRBV3-1/TRBV3-2 | once | TGTGCCAGCAGCGAGGGACAGGGGTTTGAGTATGGCTACACCTTC | CASSEGQGFEYGYTF
. | 14 | TRBJ2-3 | TRBV5-8 | . | TGTGCCAGCAGCTTGAAAGGCAGCGCAGATACGCAGTATTTT | CASSLKGSADTQYF
. | 15 | TRBJ2-7 | TRBV19 | . | TGTGCCAGTAGTATATCGGGACCGTCCCGGGGGGAGCAGTACTTC | CASSISGPSRGEQYF
TRBD1 | 15 | TRBJ1-1 | TRBV5-5 | . | TGTGCCAGCAGTCGGGACAGCCTAAGGGACACTGAAGCTTTCTTT | CASSRDSLRDTEAFF
. | 15 | TRBJ2-2 | TRBV6-6 | . | TGTGCCAGCAGTTACTCGATAGGGAACACCGGGGAGCTGTTTTTT | CASSYSIGNTGELFF
TRBD1 | 15 | TRBJ1-3 | TRBV28 | . | TGTGCCAGCAGTTACAGGGGGTTATCTGGAAACACCATATATTTT | CASSYRGLSGNTIYF
. | 17 | TRBJ2-6 | TRBV4-1 | . | TGCGCCAGCTCCCAGGGGGGGGCCCTCGCTGGGGCCAACGTCCTGACTTTC | CASSQGGALAGANVLTF
. | 14 | TRBJ2-7 | TRBV28 | . | TGTGCCAGCAGTCCCCCCAGGGTCGAGCACGAGCAGTACTTC | CASSPPRVEHEQYF
. | 15 | TRBJ2-1 | TRBV5-4 | . | TGTGCCAGCACCAATGACAAAGAATCCTACAATGAGCAGTTCTTC | CASTNDKESYNEQFF
. | 14 | TRBJ2-7 | TRBV24-1 | . | TGTGCCACCAGTGATCCGAACGTTTCCTACGAGCAGTACTTC | CATSDPNVSYEQYF
. | 15 | TRBJ1-1 | TRBV25-1 | . | TGTGCCAGCAGTGAAATTGGCAGGGAGGACACTGAAGCTTTCTTT | CASSEIGREDTEAFF
TRBD2 | 14 | TRBJ2-5 | TRBV2 | . | TGTGCCAGCAAAAGGGTAGCGGGAGGAGAGACCCAGTACTTC | CASKRVAGGETQYF
. | 17 | TRBJ2-5 | TRBV5-1 | . | TGCGCCAGCAGACCCTTATCGGGACCCGTGAAGGAAGAGACCCAGTACTTC | CASRPLSGPVKEETQYF
TRBD1 | 12 | TRBJ1-2 | TRBV6-5 | . | TGTGCCAGTGCCACAGGGGGAAACGGCTACACCTTC | CASATGGNGYTF
TRBD2 | 13 | TRBJ2-3 | TRBV6-1 | once | TGTGCCAGCAGTGAGCGGGAGTCAGATACGCAGTATTTT | CASSERESDTQYF
TRBD1 | 17 | TRBJ2-5 | TRBV5-6 | . | TGTGCCAGCAGCTTGGCTGTTACCGGGACAGGCGAAGAGACCCAGTACTTC | CASSLAVTGTGEETQYF
. | 14 | TRBJ1-5 | TRBV7-2 | . | TGTGCCAGCAGCTTAACTGGGGTCAATCAGCCCCAGCATTTT | CASSLTGVNQPQHF
TRBD1 | 14 | TRBJ1-6 | TRBV6-5 | . | TGTGCCAGCCAACCGAACAGGGGGCATTCACCCCTCCACTTT | CASQPNRGHSPLHF
TRBD2 | 21 | TRBJ2-1 | TRBV3-1/TRBV3-2 | once | TGTGCCAGCAGCCAAGGGGCTAGCGGGAGGGCCGGCGTTACCCCCTACAATGAGCAGTTCTTC | CASSQGASGRAGVTPYNEQFF
. | 9 | TRBJ1-1 | TRBV12-3/TRBV12-4 | . | TGTGCCAGCCTCGGCGGAGCTTTCTTT | CASLGGAFF
. | 14 | TRBJ2-3 | TRBV7-8 | . | TGTGCCAGCAGCAACGGGGAATCCGGAGATACGCAGTATTTT | CASSNGESGDTQYF
TRBD2 | 18 | TRBJ2-2 | TRBV15 | . | TGTGCCACCAGCAGAGCGGGACTAGCGGGAGATGGCACCGGGGAGCTGTTTTTT | CATSRAGLAGDGTGELFF
. | 13 | TRBJ2-1 | TRBV10-3 | . | TGTGCCATCAGTGCTAGCTCCTACAATGAGCAGTTCTTC | CAISASSYNEQFF
. | 11 | TRBJ2-3 | TRBV21-1 | . | TGTGCCATAAAAGGCACAGATACGCAGTATTTT | CAIKGTDTQYF
. | 14 | TRBJ2-1 | TRBV5-1 | . | TGCGCCAGCAGCTTGGTACGGGGGTACAATGAGCAGTTCTTC | CASSLVRGYNEQFF
TRBD2 | 16 | TRBJ2-1 | TRBV3-1/TRBV3-2 | . | TGTGCCAGCAGCCCTGGACTAGCGGGAGGGTGGGGTGAGCAGTTCTTC | CASSPGLAGGWGEQFF
TRBD2 | 17 | TRBJ2-3 | TRBV11-2 | . | TGTGCCAGCAGCTTGAGGACGACTAGCAGATTCACAGATACGCAGTATTTT | CASSLRTTSRFTDTQYF
. | 16 | TRBJ2-7 | TRBV10-2 | once | TGCGCCAGCAGTGAGTCGCAGCCTGCTACCCCCTACGAGCAGTACTTC | CASSESQPATPYEQYF
TRBD2 | 19 | TRBJ2-5 | TRBV3-1/TRBV3-2 | few | TGTGCCAGCAGACTAGGGGGCGTAGGGACTAGCGGCCAGGGAGGGGGCCAGTACTTC | CASRLGGVGTSGQGGGQYF
. | 17 | TRBJ2-1 | TRBV7-8 | . | TGTGCCAGCAGCTCCCCATCCCGGACAGACCTAAACAATGAGCAGTTCTTC | CASSSPSRTDLNNEQFF
. | 13 | TRBJ2-3 | TRBV11-3 | once | TGTGCCAGCAGCGTGGACTCCACAGATACGCAGTATTTT | CASSVDSTDTQYF
. | 14 | TRBJ2-7 | TRBV7-6 | once | TGTGCCAGCAGCTTATCGGGGAACTCCTACGAGCAGTACTTC | CASSLSGNSYEQYF
TRBD2 | 16 | TRBJ2-5 | TRBV7-3 | . | TGTGCCAGCAGCTTAGGACTAGCGGTTGGGGCAGAGACCCAGTACTTC | CASSLGLAVGAETQYF